The 29 T cell receptor beta chains below were found in one sample sequenced in a study of T cells expressing NK-cell markers. Each CDR3 protein gets one entry in TCRdb, which reprocessed the 5' RACE reads and gives no DNA. Here the sample table reports around 7,500 distinct CDR3 sequences. The specimen was blood T cells: a sorted CD56 or NKG2C T cell subset, CD4+ or CD8+ T cells, or bulk PBMC T cells (not recorded which). These receptors originate from a man younger than 30 in good health.

This clonotype is medium-sized (0.01 to 0.1%) by frequency. The V call is TRBV7-8, the J call TRBJ2-2. Germline CDR1 SGHVS, CDR2 FQNEAQ. The CDR3 has 14 amino acids. CDR3 region: CASSLAGAPGELFF.

The chain carries TRBV30 and TRBJ2-7; TCRdb reports TRBD2, a call that lacks DNA to check it against. The CDR3 covers 16 residues. Germline-derived CDR1 and CDR2 are GTSNPN and SVGIG (reference sequence). CDR3 residues: CAWSSAGGLLSYEQYF. The complete variable domain, with remaining parts taken from reference TRBV30 and TRBJ2-7, reads SQTIHQWPATLVQPVGSPLSLECTVEGTSNPNLYWYRQAAGRGLQLLFYSVGIGQISSEVPQNLSASRPQDRQFILSSKKLLLSDSGFYLCAWSSAGGLLSYEQYFGPGTRLTVT.

The chain employs TRBV3-1 and TRBJ2-5; with no DNA, the TCRdb D assignment of TRBD1 cannot be verified. Germline CDR1 is LGHDT and CDR2 is YNNKEL (reference sequence). This CDR3 is 16 amino acids long. The CDR3 sequence is CASSHAPAGIQETQYF.

This chain joins TRBV2 and TRBJ2-5; TCRdb returns TRBD1, unconfirmable since there is no DNA. The CDR3 has 16 amino acids. Per the germline V gene, CDR1 is SNHLY and CDR2 is FYNNEI. CDR3 protein: CASSGRPGQTPETQYF. Complete variable domain (other parts from reference TRBV2 and TRBJ2-5): EPEVTQTPSHQVTQMGQEVILRCVPISNHLYFYWYRQILGQKVEFLVSFYNNEISEKSEIFDDQFSVERPDGSNFTLKIRSTKLEDSAMYFCASSGRPGQTPETQYFGPGTRLLVL.

V usage is TRBV2 and J usage is TRBJ2-1; TCRdb lists TRBD2, though no DNA is available to test this call. CDR1 and CDR2 from the germline V gene are SNHLY and FYNNEI. The CDR3 is 16 residues long. CDR3 in amino acids: CASIPGLAESYNEQFF.

The chain recombines TRBV27 with TRBJ2-7. The germline V gene has CDR1 MNHEY and CDR2 SMNVEV (reference sequence). The CDR3 has 14 residues. CDR3: CASSLIAGAYEQYF.

V usage is TRBV19 and J usage is TRBJ2-7; absent DNA, TCRdb's TRBD2 call cannot be checked. This CDR3 has 14 residues. Germline V gene lookup returns CDR1 LNHDA and CDR2 SQIVND (reference sequence). The CDR3 protein is CASSGGGFSYEQYF.

V is TRBV20-1 and J is TRBJ2-7; with no DNA, the TCRdb D assignment of TRBD2 cannot be verified. The CDR3 sequence is 15 residues long. Per the germline V gene, CDR1 is DFQATT and CDR2 is SNEGSKA (reference sequence). The chain's CDR3 is CSARRTSGRSYEQYF.

The chain employs TRBV7-9 and TRBJ1-4. The germline V gene has CDR1 SEHNR and CDR2 FQNEAQ (reference sequence). The CDR3 has 13 residues. The CDR3 region is CASSLAEAEKLFF.

The gene calls are TRBV27 and TRBJ2-2; TCRdb reports TRBD1, a call that lacks DNA to check it against. Germline V lookup: CDR1 MNHEY, CDR2 SMNVEV (reference sequence). CDR3 length equals 16 residues. CDR3 in amino acids: CASSPWGDWITGELFF.

This clonotype counts as medium-sized by frequency. The chain has TRBV27 and TRBJ2-7; as DNA is missing, the TRBD2 call by TCRdb cannot be tested. The CDR3 consists of 14 residues. The germline gives CDR1 MNHEY, CDR2 SMNVEV (reference sequence). This CDR3 reads CASSLRVGGDEQYF.

According to its frequency, this clonotype is medium-sized (0.01 to 0.1%). The V gene is TRBV10-3, the J gene TRBJ2-2; TCRdb gives TRBD1 as the D gene, but with no DNA this cannot be confirmed. This CDR3 region has 14 residues. The germline gives CDR1 ENHRY, CDR2 SYGVKD. This CDR3 reads CAIRGQGATGELFF.

The V call is TRBV7-9, the J call TRBJ1-1; TCRdb calls TRBD1, which cannot be checked without DNA. Germline V gene data show CDR1 as SEHNR and CDR2 as FQNEAQ (reference sequence). This CDR3 has 11 residues. The CDR3 reads CASSSRGEAFF.

This chain links TRBV27 with TRBJ2-3. There are 12 residues in the CDR3. Germline V lookup: CDR1 MNHEY, CDR2 SMNVEV (reference sequence). The CDR3 reads CASSYLGDTQYF.

This clonotype is classed as medium-sized by frequency. The rearrangement links TRBV20-1 to TRBJ1-5; TCRdb selects TRBD1, and the lack of DNA leaves this call unchecked. The CDR3 has 13 residues. Germline assignment: CDR1 DFQATT and CDR2 SNEGSKA (reference sequence). CDR3 amino acids: CSAQTESNQPQHF.

This sequence joins TRBV7-8 and TRBJ2-3. The CDR3 runs to 15 residues. Germline CDR1 and CDR2: SGHVS and FQNEAQ. The CDR3 here is CASSLRPSSTDTQYF.

The chain has TRBV5-1 and TRBJ2-1; the D gene TCRdb calls, TRBD1, cannot be checked with no DNA. Germline CDR1 and CDR2: SGHRS and YFSETQ. This CDR3 contains 12 residues. CDR3 loop: CASSGGANEQFF.

Frequency places this clonotype as medium-sized. The chain carries TRBV12-5 and TRBJ2-1; TCRdb designates TRBD2, a call that cannot be tested without DNA. This CDR3 is built from 19 residues. CDR1 and CDR2 from the germline V gene are LGHNT and FRNRAP. The CDR3 is CASGLGQGSPLAEYNEQFF.

This chain links TRBV5-1 with TRBJ2-2; as DNA is missing, the TRBD1 call by TCRdb cannot be tested. This CDR3 contains 16 residues. CDR1 and CDR2 (germline): SGHRS, YFSETQ. The CDR3 loop reads CASSRNRAMNTGELFF.

The chain couples TRBV2 to TRBJ1-1. Per germline, CDR1 SNHLY and CDR2 FYNNEI. CDR3 size: 15 residues. This CDR3 is CASSRMVSPNTEAFF.

This clonotype is classed as medium-sized by frequency. The chain joins TRBV7-9 to TRBJ2-5. The CDR3 length is 12 residues. Germline values: CDR1 SEHNR, CDR2 FQNEAQ (reference sequence). The CDR3 spells CASSLDLKTQYF.

The gene calls are TRBV6-2 or TRBV6-3 and TRBJ2-1. CDR1 and CDR2 from the germline V gene are MNHEY and SVGEGT. CDR3 length: 17 amino acids. The CDR3 spells CASSYSLGGSSYNEQFF.

This sequence joins TRBV28 and TRBJ2-7; lacking DNA, the TRBD1 call made by TCRdb goes unchecked. Germline V gene data show CDR1 as MDHEN and CDR2 as SYDVKM. There are 15 residues in the CDR3. The CDR3 is CASSLLGQSSYEQYF. Supplemented by reference TRBV28 and TRBJ2-7, the full variable domain reads DVKVTQSSRYLVKRTGEKVFLECVQDMDHENMFWYRQDPGLGLRLIYFSYDVKMKEKGDIPEGYSVSREKKERFSLILESASTNQTSMYLCASSLLGQSSYEQYFGPGTRLTVT.

The rearrangement links TRBV18 to TRBJ2-1; there is no DNA to check the TCRdb D call of TRBD2. Germline V gene lookup returns CDR1 KGHSH and CDR2 LQKENI. The CDR3 consists of 13 residues. The CDR3 protein is CASSPMLGREQFF.

This chain uses TRBV20-1 with TRBJ2-1; TCRdb selects TRBD2, and the lack of DNA leaves this call unchecked. The CDR3 is 14 residues long. Germline CDR1 and CDR2: DFQATT and SNEGSKA (reference sequence). CDR3 loop: CSARISSGYNEQFF.

J is TRBJ2-2 and V is TRBV18. The CDR3 has 13 residues. Germline V gene sequence: CDR1 KGHSH, CDR2 LQKENI. This chain's CDR3 is CASSPPNTGELFF. Combining the CDR3 with reference TRBV18 and TRBJ2-2 gives the whole variable domain NAGVMQNPRHLVRRRGQEARLRCSPMKGHSHVYWYRQLPEEGLKFMVYLQKENIIDESGMPKERFSAEFPKEGPSILRIQQVVRGDSAAYFCASSPPNTGELFFGEGSRLTVL.

Considering frequency, this clonotype is medium-sized (0.01 to 0.1%). The rearrangement links TRBV29-1 to TRBJ2-1; without DNA, the TCRdb call of TRBD2 cannot be checked. Germline V lookup: CDR1 SQVTM, CDR2 ANQGSEA. The CDR3 runs to 13 residues. CDR3: CSAQGGRDREQFF.

The chain combines TRBV7-6 with TRBJ1-4; TCRdb indicates TRBD1, and absent DNA this call remains unverified. The germline V gene encodes CDR1 SGHVS and CDR2 FNYEAQ. The CDR3 contains 14 residues. The CDR3 sequence: CASSLGRLNEKLFF.

Considering frequency, this clonotype is medium-sized. The chain joins TRBV4-3 to TRBJ2-1. Germline V lookup: CDR1 LGHNA, CDR2 YSLEER. The CDR3 covers 12 residues. This CDR3 reads CASSHRNNEQFF.